This TCR beta chain was sequenced during a study of T cell changes during pregnancy in multiple sclerosis. With 6 bases clipped from V and 3 bases from J, the junction kept 4 bases outside the gene matches. This CDR3 contains 15 residues. Germline values: CDR1 SNHLY, CDR2 FYNNEI. The table came from immunoSEQ multiplex PCR; TCRdb's copy has only in-frame clones and leaves some out. Here the sample spans roughly 30,000 clones, about 88% being singletons. The source of this sequence is a female donor with multiple sclerosis, enrolled in a pregnancy study. Sequencing used CD8+ T cells from peripheral blood mononuclear cells, obtained after pregnancy. The rearrangement links TRBV2 to TRBJ1-5, with TRBD1 matching 11 bases. The CDR3 loop reads CASRRDRGYNQPQHF. As DNA, the CDR3 is TGTGCCAGCAGACGGGACAGGGGGTACAATCAGCCCCAGCATTTT.